Listed here are 13 T cell receptor beta chains from one sample, sequenced in a study of T cells in Graves' hyperthyroidism and ophthalmopathy. Amplified TCR beta CDR3 regions came from RNA transcripts. Initially, a first-round RT-PCR of the TCR CDR3 employed the HTBI primer set. TCRdb independently ran MiXCR on the multiplex PCR reads; one entry per CDR3 protein. The table lists 500,000 to 750,000 distinct CDR3 sequences, approximately 14% of them singletons. Input material: blood. These receptors were taken from a woman aged 25 to 39 with Graves' hyperthyroidism.

In its sample, this clonotype was seen a few times. The chain links TRBV6-1 to TRBJ2-5, with 11 positions matching TRBD1. Germline V gene lookup returns CDR1 MNHNS and CDR2 SASEGT. The CDR3 runs 15 residues. J was trimmed by 6 bases and V by 6 bases; bases with no gene match: 9. This CDR3 reads CASSPGQGAGKTQYF. The CDR3 region has the DNA TGTGCCAGCAGCCCCGGACAGGGGGCTGGGAAGACCCAGTACTTC.

This rearrangement joins TRBV4-3 to TRBJ1-2; D call uncertain. CDR1 is LGHNA, CDR2 YSLEER, per germline. The V end lost 3 bases, the J end lost 1 base, and 9 bases lay between the germline ends. The CDR3 sequence is 14 residues long. The CDR3 nucleotides read TGCGCCAGCAGCCAGGACCAGGTTAACTATGGCTACACCTTC. Its protein product is CASSQDQVNYGYTF.

This clonotype has a handful of counts. The V call is TRBV5-1, the J call TRBJ1-3, with 7 bases lining up with TRBD1. Germline V gives CDR1 SGHRS, CDR2 YFSETQ. There are 16 residues in the CDR3. V shed 4 bases, J shed 2 bases, and the junction held 9 bases outside the gene matches. In DNA form, the CDR3 reads TGCGCCAGCAGCGTCTCGCGGCAGGGGGCTGGAAACACCATATATTTT. As protein: CASSVSRQGAGNTIYF.

The gene calls are TRBV4-3 and TRBJ2-1; no clear D. The CDR3 spans 15 residues. V lost 4 bases and J 6 bases, leaving 16 bases between the germline ends. Germline V lookup: CDR1 LGHNA, CDR2 YSLEER. In DNA form, the CDR3 reads TGCGCCAGCAGCCTCCGGCGCGAGAGGAGCAATGAGCAGTTCTTC. Translating gives CASSLRRERSNEQFF.

V gene TRBV12-3 or TRBV12-4 combines with J gene TRBJ2-7; a weak D match, TRBD2 (6 bases). This CDR3 region has 13 residues. V lost 6 bases and J lost 0, with 9 bases in between. The CDR3 sequence: CASSTSRSYEQYF. CDR3 coding DNA: TGTGCCAGCAGCACTAGCCGCTCCTACGAGCAGTACTTC.

This clonotype was picked up many times. The chain couples TRBV7-2 to TRBJ2-7; 7 bases are shared with TRBD2. The junction had 2 bases not matched to a gene; V was cut back by 0 bases and J by 3 bases. This CDR3 has 14 residues. The germline gives CDR1 SGHTA, CDR2 FQGNSA. The CDR3 loop is CASSLAVAGYEQYF. CDR3 in DNA: TGTGCCAGCAGCTTAGCGGTAGCGGGCTACGAGCAGTACTTC.

The V and J genes are TRBV9 and TRBJ2-1; 8 bases line up with TRBD2. TRBJ2-7 matches the DNA end more closely, so the J call is doubtful. Germline V gives CDR1 SGDLS, CDR2 YYNGEE. CDR3 size: 15 residues. For the CDR3, the DNA is TGTGCCAGCAGTTCAAGCGGGAGCTCCTACAATGAGCAGTACTTC. This translates into CASSSSGSSYNEQYF.

This clonotype was seen many times. The rearrangement joins TRBV7-2 to TRBJ1-5; no reliable D call. CDR1 is SGHTA, CDR2 FQGNSA, per germline. The CDR3 contains 13 residues. Trimming stripped 2 bases from V and 3 bases from J, with 5 bases between. The CDR3 DNA is TGTGCCAGCAGCTTATTGGACAATCAGCCCCAGCATTTT. Translating it yields CASSLLDNQPQHF.

This clonotype was seen once. V usage is TRBV12-3 or TRBV12-4 and J usage is TRBJ2-6; a possible D gene is TRBD1 (5 bases). V was clipped by 5 bases and J by 0 bases, with 17 bases between them. The CDR3 contains 18 residues. CDR3 nucleotides: TGTGCCAGCAGTCTCCCGGGCCAGGGTAGCTCTGGGGCCAACGTCCTGACTTTC. It yields the protein CASSLPGQGSSGANVLTF.

V and J are TRBV4-1 and TRBJ2-2; D perhaps matches TRBD1 (6 bases). Germline V gene data show CDR1 as MGHRA and CDR2 as YSYEKL. The CDR3 length is 14 residues. Between the trimmed V and J ends, which lost 4 bases and 11 bases, there was a span of 17 bases. CDR3 in DNA: TGCGCCAGCAGCCGGAACAGGGTTGGCGGAGAGCTGTTTTTT. Residues: CASSRNRVGGELFF.

J is TRBJ2-3 and V is TRBV7-9; 7 bases are shared with TRBD2. Germline V gives CDR1 SEHNR, CDR2 FQNEAQ (reference sequence). The junction had 8 bases not matched to a gene; V was cut back by 5 bases and J by 3 bases. The CDR3 has 15 residues. The CDR3 protein is CASSPAGEWTDTQYF. CDR3 DNA sequence: TGTGCCAGCAGCCCGGCGGGAGAATGGACAGATACGCAGTATTTT.

For this clonotype: A much larger clone lies a single base off, so this may be a read error. V gene TRBV28 combines with J gene TRBJ2-7; D is uncertain. Germline loops: CDR1 MDHEN, CDR2 SYDVKM. CDR3 length: 14 residues. CDR3 in amino acids: CASSLRLQSYEQCF. The CDR3 nucleotides are TGTGCCAGCAGTCTAAGACTCCAATCGTACGAGCAGTGCTTC.

This clonotype occurred many times. The chain couples TRBV6-6 to TRBJ2-7, with D unclear. The germline V and J ends were trimmed by 3 bases and 3 bases, with 15 bases remaining between them. The CDR3 covers 15 residues. The germline V gene has CDR1 MNHNY and CDR2 SVGAGI (reference sequence). In nucleotides, the CDR3 is TGTGCCAGCAGTTATTCGCCCGGAGCCCACTACGAGCAGTACTTC. Its protein product is CASSYSPGAHYEQYF.